The rows below give T cell receptor beta chains drawn from one sample of a study of blood T cell repertoires in COVID-19. Clones were read by immunoSEQ multiplex PCR, and TCRdb kept only the in-frame ones, dropping some. The sample lists about 220,000 clones, 75% to 90% occurring once. Material: peripheral blood. These receptors were obtained from a woman between 70 and 85 years old with COVID-19, enrolled during active disease. Each CDR3 is given with its conserved first and last residue. The order of the fields is clone size, V gene, J gene, D gene, CDR3 DNA, CDR3 protein. The D gene is left open where the match is weak. Part of the rows lack a size; the others show once, few, many or a class for expanded clones.

size: NA; V: TRBV6-2/TRBV6-3; J: TRBJ2-2; D: TRBD1; DNA: TGTGCCAGCAGTACCCCGGGACAGGGGGCGGGAGCCGGGGAGCTGTTTTTT; CDR3: CASSTPGQGAGAGELFF
size: NA; V: TRBV25-1; J: TRBJ2-4; D: NA; DNA: TGTGCCAGCAGTACGACAGAGTCGCCCGTCGGTATTCAGTACTTC; CDR3: CASSTTESPVGIQYF
size: NA; V: TRBV29-1; J: TRBJ2-2; D: TRBD2; DNA: TGCAGCGTTGCTAGCGGGGAGAACACCGGGGAGCTGTTTTTT; CDR3: CSVASGENTGELFF
size: NA; V: TRBV19; J: TRBJ1-1; D: TRBD1; DNA: TGTGCCAGTAGTATACGCCAGGGGGCACACACTGAAGCTTTCTTT; CDR3: CASSIRQGAHTEAFF
size: NA; V: TRBV7-2; J: TRBJ2-7; D: NA; DNA: TGTGCCAGCAGCCTTGACTCCAACACCTACGAGCAGTACTTC; CDR3: CASSLDSNTYEQYF
size: NA; V: TRBV5-4; J: TRBJ1-1; D: NA; DNA: TGTGCCAGCAGCTCCACGGGACAAGTACAAAAAGCTTTCTTT; CDR3: CASSSTGQVQKAFF
size: few; V: TRBV19; J: TRBJ1-1; D: TRBD1; DNA: TGTGCCAGCCTCATGACAGGGGGCTACACTGAAGCTTTCTTT; CDR3: CASLMTGGYTEAFF
size: NA; V: TRBV25-1; J: TRBJ2-6; D: NA; DNA: TGTGCCAGTCAGATCTCTGGGGCCAACGTCCTGACTTTC; CDR3: CASQISGANVLTF
size: few; V: TRBV6-6; J: TRBJ2-7; D: TRBD1; DNA: TGTGCCAGCAGTCCAAGGGGACAGACCTACGAGCAGTACTTC; CDR3: CASSPRGQTYEQYF
size: NA; V: TRBV28; J: TRBJ2-1; D: NA; DNA: TGTGCCAGCAGTCCAGACAGGAGACAATACAATGAGCAGTTCTTC; CDR3: CASSPDRRQYNEQFF
size: NA; V: TRBV2; J: TRBJ1-1; D: NA; DNA: TGTGCCAGCAGTGTAAGACGGAGTTTGAACACTGAAGCTTTCTTT; CDR3: CASSVRRSLNTEAFF
size: NA; V: TRBV14; J: TRBJ1-2; D: TRBD1; DNA: TGTGCCAGCAGCCAGGGGACAGGGGCCCTCCTCTATGGCTACACCTTC; CDR3: CASSQGTGALLYGYTF
size: once; V: TRBV2; J: TRBJ2-2; D: NA; DNA: TGTGCCAGCAGTGTCGTTGGACTTACGAACACCGGGGAGCTGTTTTTT; CDR3: CASSVVGLTNTGELFF
size: NA; V: TRBV2; J: TRBJ1-6; D: TRBD1; DNA: TGTGCCAGCAGTGACGGACAGGCTTATAATTCACCCCTCCACTTT; CDR3: CASSDGQAYNSPLHF
size: NA; V: TRBV24-1; J: TRBJ1-5; D: TRBD1; DNA: TGTGCCACCAGTGATAGGACAGGGAACAATCAGCCCCAACATTTT; CDR3: CATSDRTGNNQPQHF
size: NA; V: TRBV14; J: TRBJ1-3; D: NA; DNA: TGTGCCAGCAGCCCCGTCTCAGGCCGAAACACCATATATTTT; CDR3: CASSPVSGRNTIYF
size: NA; V: TRBV19; J: TRBJ1-1; D: NA; DNA: TGTGCCAGTAGTATAGATATGGCCAGGAACACTGAAGCTTTCTTT; CDR3: CASSIDMARNTEAFF
size: NA; V: TRBV5-4; J: TRBJ2-1; D: TRBD1; DNA: TGTGCCAGCAGCTTGGTAGGGACAGGGGGCCCAGATCTGTTCTTC; CDR3: CASSLVGTGGPDLFF
size: NA; V: TRBV5-6; J: TRBJ1-6; D: NA; DNA: TGTGCCAGCAGCTTGGACTGGCAGGGTGGTTCACCCCTCCACTTT; CDR3: CASSLDWQGGSPLHF
size: NA; V: TRBV5-1; J: TRBJ2-2; D: NA; DNA: TGCGCCAGCAGCTCCGACAACTCGGCGAACACCGGGGAGCTGTTTTTT; CDR3: CASSSDNSANTGELFF
size: NA; V: TRBV7-9; J: TRBJ2-7; D: TRBD2; DNA: TGTGCCAGCAGCTTAGCGACTAGCGGGAGGGCCTACGAGCAGTACTTC; CDR3: CASSLATSGRAYEQYF
size: NA; V: TRBV19; J: TRBJ1-2; D: TRBD1; DNA: TGTGCCAGTAGTAATACAGGGGGTCTCTTCGGCTACACCTTC; CDR3: CASSNTGGLFGYTF
size: NA; V: TRBV7-9; J: TRBJ2-3; D: TRBD2; DNA: TGTGCCAGCAGCCGCGGCGGGGGGCGGGGGACAGATACGCAGTATTTT; CDR3: CASSRGGGRGTDTQYF
size: NA; V: TRBV2; J: TRBJ2-3; D: TRBD2; DNA: TGTGCCAGCAAGTTTAGCGGGACTGGGGATACGCAGTATTTT; CDR3: CASKFSGTGDTQYF
size: NA; V: TRBV5-6; J: TRBJ2-3; D: NA; DNA: TGTGCCAGCAGCTTTGGCTATACTAAAGGAACAGATACGCAGTATTTT; CDR3: CASSFGYTKGTDTQYF
size: NA; V: TRBV10-1; J: TRBJ2-1; D: NA; DNA: TGCGCCAGCAGTGACGGGGACTTCGGGGGTCTAGGAAATGAGCAGTTCTTC; CDR3: CASSDGDFGGLGNEQFF